This record looks at one T cell receptor (beta chain) sequence and its context. What it binds is unknown. Sequencing used cDNA as its template, made by extracting RNA and reverse transcribing it. Measured with immunoSEQ multiplex PCR; TCRdb has only the in-frame clones, and not every one. The sample lists about 180,000 clones; less than 80% were seen once. This entry comes from a study of CD8+ T cells in alopecia areata. Across the study: Patients in the treated group were given tofacitinib by mouth, 5 to 10 mg twice a day. Study-wide points: Researchers report lesional scalp, most notably alopecia totalis/universalis, outstripped normal scalp in clonality. Patients shared TCRs less clearly than mice did, possibly for HLA-related reasons.

This CDR3 comprises 15 residues. Germline V gives CDR1 SEHNR, CDR2 FQNEAQ (reference sequence). The junction had 5 bases not matched to a gene; V was cut back by 5 bases and J by 1 base. It was from alopecia areata patients that lesional scalp punch biopsies and peripheral blood were collected. This sequence was found in a human donor with alopecia areata. The J gene is TRBJ1-5, the V gene TRBV7-9, with TRBD1 matching over 7 bases. The source was CD8+ T cells sorted from blood, collected at week 0. The CDR3 nucleotides are TGTGCCAGCAGCGGAGACAGGGAGAGCAATCAGCCCCAGCATTTT. It is translated as CASSGDRESNQPQHF.